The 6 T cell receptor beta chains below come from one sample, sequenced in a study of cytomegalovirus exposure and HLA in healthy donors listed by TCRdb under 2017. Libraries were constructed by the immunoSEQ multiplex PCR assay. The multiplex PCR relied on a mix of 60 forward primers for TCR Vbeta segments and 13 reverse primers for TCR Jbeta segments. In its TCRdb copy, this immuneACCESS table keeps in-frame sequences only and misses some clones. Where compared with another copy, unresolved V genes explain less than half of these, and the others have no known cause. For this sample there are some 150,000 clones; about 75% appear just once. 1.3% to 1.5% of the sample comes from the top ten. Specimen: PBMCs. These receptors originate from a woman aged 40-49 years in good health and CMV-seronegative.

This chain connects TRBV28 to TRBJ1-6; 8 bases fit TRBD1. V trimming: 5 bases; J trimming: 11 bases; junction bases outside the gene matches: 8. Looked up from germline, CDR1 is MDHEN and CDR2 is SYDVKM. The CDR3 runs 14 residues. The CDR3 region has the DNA TGTGCCAGCAGTGTCGGACAGGGTACCCCACCCCTCCACTTT. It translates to CASSVGQGTPPLHF.

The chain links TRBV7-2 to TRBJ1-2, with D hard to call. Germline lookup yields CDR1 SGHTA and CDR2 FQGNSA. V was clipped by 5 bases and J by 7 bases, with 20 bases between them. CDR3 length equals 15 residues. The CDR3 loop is CASSARKQRTSGYTF. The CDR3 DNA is TGTGCCAGCAGCGCCAGGAAACAGAGAACTAGTGGCTACACCTTC.

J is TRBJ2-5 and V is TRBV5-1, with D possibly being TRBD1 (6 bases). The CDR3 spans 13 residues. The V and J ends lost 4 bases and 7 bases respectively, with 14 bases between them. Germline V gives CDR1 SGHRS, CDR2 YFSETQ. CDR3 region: CASSAQGEGTQYF. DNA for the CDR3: TGCGCCAGCAGCGCACAGGGAGAAGGGACCCAGTACTTC.

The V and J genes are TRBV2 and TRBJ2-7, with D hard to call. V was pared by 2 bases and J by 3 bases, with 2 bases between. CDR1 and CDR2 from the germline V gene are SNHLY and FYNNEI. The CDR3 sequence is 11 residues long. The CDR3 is CASSEYYEQYF. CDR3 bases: TGTGCCAGCAGTGAATACTACGAGCAGTACTTC.

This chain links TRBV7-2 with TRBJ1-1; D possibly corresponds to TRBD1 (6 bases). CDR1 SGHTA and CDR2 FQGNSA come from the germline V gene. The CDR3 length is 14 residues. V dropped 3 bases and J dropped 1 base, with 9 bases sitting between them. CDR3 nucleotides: TGTGCCAGCAGCTTTCAGGGGAAGAACACTGAAGCTTTCTTT. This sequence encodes CASSFQGKNTEAFF.

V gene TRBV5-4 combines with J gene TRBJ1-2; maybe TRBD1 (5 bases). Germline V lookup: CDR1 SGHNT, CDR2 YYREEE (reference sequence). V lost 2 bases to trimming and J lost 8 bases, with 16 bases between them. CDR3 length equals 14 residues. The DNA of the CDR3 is TGTGCCAGCAGCTTACAGGCAACTATGGGGGGCTACACCTTC. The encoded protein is CASSLQATMGGYTF.